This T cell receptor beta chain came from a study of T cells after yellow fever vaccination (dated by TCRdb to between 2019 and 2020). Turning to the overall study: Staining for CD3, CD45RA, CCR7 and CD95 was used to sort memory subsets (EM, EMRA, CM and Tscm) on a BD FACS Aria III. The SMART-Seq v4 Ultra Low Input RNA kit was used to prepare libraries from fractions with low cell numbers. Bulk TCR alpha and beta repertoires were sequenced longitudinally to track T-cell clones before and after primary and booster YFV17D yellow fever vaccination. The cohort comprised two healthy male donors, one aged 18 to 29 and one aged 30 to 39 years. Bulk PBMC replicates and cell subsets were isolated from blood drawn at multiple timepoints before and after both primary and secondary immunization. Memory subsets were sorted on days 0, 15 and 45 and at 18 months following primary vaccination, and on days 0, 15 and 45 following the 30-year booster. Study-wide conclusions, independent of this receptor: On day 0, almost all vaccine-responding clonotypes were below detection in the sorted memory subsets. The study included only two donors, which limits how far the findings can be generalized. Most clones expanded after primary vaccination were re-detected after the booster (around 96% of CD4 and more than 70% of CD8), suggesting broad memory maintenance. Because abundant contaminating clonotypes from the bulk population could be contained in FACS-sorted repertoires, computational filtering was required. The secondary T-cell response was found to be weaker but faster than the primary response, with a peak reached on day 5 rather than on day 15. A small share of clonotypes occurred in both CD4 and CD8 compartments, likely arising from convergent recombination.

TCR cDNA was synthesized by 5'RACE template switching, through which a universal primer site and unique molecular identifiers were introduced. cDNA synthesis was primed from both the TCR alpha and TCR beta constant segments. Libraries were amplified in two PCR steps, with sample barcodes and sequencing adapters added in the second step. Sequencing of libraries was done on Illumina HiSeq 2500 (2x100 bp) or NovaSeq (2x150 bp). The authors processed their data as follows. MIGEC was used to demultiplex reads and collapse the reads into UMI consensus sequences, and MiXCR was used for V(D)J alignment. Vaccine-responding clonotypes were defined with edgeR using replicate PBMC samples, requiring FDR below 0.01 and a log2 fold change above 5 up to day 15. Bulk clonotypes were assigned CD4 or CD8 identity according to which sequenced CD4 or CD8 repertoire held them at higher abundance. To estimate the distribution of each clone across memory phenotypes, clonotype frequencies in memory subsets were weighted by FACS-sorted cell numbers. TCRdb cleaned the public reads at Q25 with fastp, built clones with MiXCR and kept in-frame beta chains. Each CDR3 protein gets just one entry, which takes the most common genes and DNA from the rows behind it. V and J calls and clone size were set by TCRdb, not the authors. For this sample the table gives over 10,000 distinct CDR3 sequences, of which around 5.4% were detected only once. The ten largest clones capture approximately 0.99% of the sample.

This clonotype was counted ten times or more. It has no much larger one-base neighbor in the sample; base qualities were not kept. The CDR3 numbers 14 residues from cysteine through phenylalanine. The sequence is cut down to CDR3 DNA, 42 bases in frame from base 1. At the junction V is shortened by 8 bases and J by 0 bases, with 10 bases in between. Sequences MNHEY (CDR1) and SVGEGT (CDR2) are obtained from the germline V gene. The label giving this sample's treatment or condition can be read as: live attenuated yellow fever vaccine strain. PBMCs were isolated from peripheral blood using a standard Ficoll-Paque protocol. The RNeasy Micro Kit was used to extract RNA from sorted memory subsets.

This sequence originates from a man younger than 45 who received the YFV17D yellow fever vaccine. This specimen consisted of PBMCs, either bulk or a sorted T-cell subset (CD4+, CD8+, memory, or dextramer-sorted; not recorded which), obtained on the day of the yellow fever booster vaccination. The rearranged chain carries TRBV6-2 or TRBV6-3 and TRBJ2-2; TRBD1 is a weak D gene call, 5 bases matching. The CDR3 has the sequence CASHRNANTGELFF. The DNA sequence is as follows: TGTGCCAGCCACAGGAACGCGAACACCGGGGAGCTGTTTTTT.